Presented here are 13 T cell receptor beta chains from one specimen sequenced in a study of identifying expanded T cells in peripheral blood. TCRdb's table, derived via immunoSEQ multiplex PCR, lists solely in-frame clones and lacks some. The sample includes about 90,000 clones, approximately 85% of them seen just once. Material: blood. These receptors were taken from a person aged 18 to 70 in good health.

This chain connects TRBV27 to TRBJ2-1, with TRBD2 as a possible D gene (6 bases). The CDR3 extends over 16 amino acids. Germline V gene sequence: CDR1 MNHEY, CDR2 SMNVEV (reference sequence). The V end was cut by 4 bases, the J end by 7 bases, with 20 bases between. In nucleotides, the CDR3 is TGTGCCAGCAGTTCTGGACTACGGCGGTTGGCGAATGAGCAGTTCTTC. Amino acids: CASSSGLRRLANEQFF.

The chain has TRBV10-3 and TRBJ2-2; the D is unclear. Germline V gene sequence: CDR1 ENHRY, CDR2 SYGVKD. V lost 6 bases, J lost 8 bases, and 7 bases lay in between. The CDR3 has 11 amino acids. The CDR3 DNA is TGTGCCATCAGATTTTCAGGGGAGCTGTTTTTT. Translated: CAIRFSGELFF.

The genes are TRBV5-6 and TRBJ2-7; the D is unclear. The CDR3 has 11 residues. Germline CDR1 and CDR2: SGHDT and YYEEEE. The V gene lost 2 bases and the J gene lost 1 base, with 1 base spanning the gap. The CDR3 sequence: CASSFSYEQYF. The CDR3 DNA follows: TGTGCCAGCAGCTTTTCCTACGAGCAGTACTTC.

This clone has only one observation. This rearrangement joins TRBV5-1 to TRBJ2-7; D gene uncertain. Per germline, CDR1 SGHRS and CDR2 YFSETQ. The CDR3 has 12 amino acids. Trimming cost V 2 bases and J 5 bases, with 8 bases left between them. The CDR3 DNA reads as TGCGCCAGCAGCTTTCGGCCAGACGAGCAGTACTTC. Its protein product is CASSFRPDEQYF.

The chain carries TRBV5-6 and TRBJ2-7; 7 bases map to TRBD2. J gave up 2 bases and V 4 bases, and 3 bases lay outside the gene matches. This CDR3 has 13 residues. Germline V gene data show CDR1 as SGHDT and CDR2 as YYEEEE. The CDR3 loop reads CASSLADPYEQYF. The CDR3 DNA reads TGTGCCAGCAGCCTAGCGGACCCCTACGAGCAGTACTTC.

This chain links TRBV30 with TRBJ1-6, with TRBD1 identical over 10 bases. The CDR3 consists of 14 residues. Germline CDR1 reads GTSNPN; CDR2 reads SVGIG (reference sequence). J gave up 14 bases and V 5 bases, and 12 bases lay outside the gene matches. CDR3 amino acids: CAWGTGTGDETLHF. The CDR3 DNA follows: TGTGCCTGGGGGACCGGGACAGGGGATGAGACCCTCCACTTT. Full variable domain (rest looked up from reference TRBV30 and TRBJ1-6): SQTIHQWPATLVQPVGSPLSLECTVEGTSNPNLYWYRQAAGRGLQLLFYSVGIGQISSEVPQNLSASRPQDRQFILSSKKLLLSDSGFYLCAWGTGTGDETLHFGNGTRLTVT.

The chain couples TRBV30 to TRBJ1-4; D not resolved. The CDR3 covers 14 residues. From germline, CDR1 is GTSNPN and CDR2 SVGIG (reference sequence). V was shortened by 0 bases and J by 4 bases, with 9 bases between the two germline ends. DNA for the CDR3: TGTGCCTGGAGTGTACACGTTGATAATGAAAAACTGTTTTTT. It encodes CAWSVHVDNEKLFF.

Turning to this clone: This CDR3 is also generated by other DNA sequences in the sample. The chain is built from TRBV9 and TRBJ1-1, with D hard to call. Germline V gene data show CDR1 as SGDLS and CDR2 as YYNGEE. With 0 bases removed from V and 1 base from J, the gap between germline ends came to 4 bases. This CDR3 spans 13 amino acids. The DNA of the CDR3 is TGTGCCAGCAGCGTAGGGCCGAACACTGAAGCTTTCTTT. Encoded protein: CASSVGPNTEAFF.

CDR3 sequence: CASSYSGQPQHF. The CDR3 DNA reads as TGTGCCAGCAGTTACTCTGGCCAGCCCCAGCATTTT. This chain uses TRBV6-6 with TRBJ1-5, with D unclear. Trimming left V 0 bases short and J 7 bases short, with 4 bases between. The length of the CDR3 is 12 residues. Germline CDR1 and CDR2: MNHNY and SVGAGI (reference sequence).

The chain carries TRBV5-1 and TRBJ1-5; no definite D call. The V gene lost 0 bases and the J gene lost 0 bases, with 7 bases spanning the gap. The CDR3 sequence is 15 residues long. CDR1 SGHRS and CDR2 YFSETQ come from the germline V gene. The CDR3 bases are TGCGCCAGCAGCTTGGAGTCATTTAGCAATCAGCCCCAGCATTTT. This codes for CASSLESFSNQPQHF.

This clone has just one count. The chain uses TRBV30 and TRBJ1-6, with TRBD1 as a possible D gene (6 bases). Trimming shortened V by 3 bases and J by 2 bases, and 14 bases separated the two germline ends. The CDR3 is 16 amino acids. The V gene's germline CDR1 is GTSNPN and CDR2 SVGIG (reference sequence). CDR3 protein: CAWSPRGTPYNSPLHF. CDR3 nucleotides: TGTGCCTGGAGCCCTAGGGGGACACCCTATAATTCACCCCTCCACTTT.

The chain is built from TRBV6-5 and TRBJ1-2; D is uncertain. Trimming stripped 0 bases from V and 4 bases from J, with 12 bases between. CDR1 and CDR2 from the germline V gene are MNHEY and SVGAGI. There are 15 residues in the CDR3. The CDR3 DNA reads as TGTGCCAGCAGTTACTCGAAGGTATCGGTCTATGGCTACACCTTC. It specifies CASSYSKVSVYGYTF.

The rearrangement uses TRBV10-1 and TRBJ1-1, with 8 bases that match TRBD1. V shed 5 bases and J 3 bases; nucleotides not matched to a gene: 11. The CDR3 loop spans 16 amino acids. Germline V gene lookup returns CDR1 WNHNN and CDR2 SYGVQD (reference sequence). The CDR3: CASSRTGSLLDTEAFF. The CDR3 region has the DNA TGCGCCAGCAGTCGGACAGGGAGTCTTTTGGACACTGAAGCTTTCTTT.